This note documents a single T cell receptor (beta chain) sequence. Antigen unknown. This specimen comes from a study of PD-1 blockade in classical Hodgkin lymphoma. Study results and limitations: Reported baseline diversity: healthy donors highest, relapsed/refractory patients lowest. What caused the repertoire differences, perhaps disease activity or prior therapy, remains undefined.

This CDR3 region has 14 residues. V lost 4 bases, J lost 3 bases, and 12 bases lay in between. Germline-derived CDR1 and CDR2 are SGHKS and YYEKEE (reference sequence). Time point described: newly diagnosed, previously untreated cHL patient sample. Magnetic negative selection of thawed PBMCs was the method by which CD4+ T cells were purified. The authors used newly diagnosed, untreated classical Hodgkin lymphoma PBMCs as comparison. Sequencing was performed with immunoSEQ multiplex PCR; in TCRdb, only in-frame clones are kept and a portion is missing. The top ten hold roughly 1.2% of the sample, which has under 40,000 clones, less than 90% seen once.

The receptor was isolated from a human donor with classical Hodgkin lymphoma. The sequenced sample consisted of CD4+ T cells from blood. The V and J genes are TRBV5-5 and TRBJ2-3, with D perhaps matching TRBD2 (5 bases). In DNA, the CDR3 is TGTGCCAGCAGCCCTAGCTATATGACAGATACGCAGTATTTT. The encoded protein is CASSPSYMTDTQYF.